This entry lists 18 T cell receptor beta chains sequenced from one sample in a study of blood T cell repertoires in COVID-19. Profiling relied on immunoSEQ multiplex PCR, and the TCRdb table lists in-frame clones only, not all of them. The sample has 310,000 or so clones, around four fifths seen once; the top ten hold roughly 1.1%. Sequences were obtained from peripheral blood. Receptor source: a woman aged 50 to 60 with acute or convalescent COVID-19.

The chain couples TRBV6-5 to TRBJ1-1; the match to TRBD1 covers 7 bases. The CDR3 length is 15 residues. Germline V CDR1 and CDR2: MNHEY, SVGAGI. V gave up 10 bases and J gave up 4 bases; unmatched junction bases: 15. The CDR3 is CATRGPTGVGTEAFF. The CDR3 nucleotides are TGTGCCACCCGGGGCCCCACAGGGGTAGGCACTGAAGCTTTCTTT.

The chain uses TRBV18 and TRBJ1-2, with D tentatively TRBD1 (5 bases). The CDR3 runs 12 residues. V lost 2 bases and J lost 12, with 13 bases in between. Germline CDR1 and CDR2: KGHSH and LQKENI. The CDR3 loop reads CASSPNQGGNTF. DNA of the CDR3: TGTGCCAGCTCACCAAACCAGGGTGGTAACACCTTC.

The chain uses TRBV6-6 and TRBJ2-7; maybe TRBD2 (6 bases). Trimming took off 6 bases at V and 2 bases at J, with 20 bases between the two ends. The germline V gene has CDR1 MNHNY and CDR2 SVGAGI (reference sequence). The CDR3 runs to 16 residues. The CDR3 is CASSVNSGEGPYEQYV. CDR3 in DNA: TGTGCCAGCAGCGTGAATTCGGGAGAGGGTCCCTACGAGCAGTACGTC.

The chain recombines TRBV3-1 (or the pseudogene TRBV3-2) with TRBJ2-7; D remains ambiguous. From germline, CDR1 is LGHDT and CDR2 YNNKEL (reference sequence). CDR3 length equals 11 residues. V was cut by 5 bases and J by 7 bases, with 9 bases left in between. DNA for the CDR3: TGTGCCAGCAGCGCCCCTAGGGAGCAGTACTTC. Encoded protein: CASSAPREQYF.

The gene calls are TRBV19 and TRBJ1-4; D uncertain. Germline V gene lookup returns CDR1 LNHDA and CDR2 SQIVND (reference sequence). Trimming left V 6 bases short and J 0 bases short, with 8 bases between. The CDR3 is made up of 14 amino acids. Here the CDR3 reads CASSQAATNEKLFF. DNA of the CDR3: TGTGCCAGTAGCCAAGCTGCAACTAATGAAAAACTGTTTTTT.

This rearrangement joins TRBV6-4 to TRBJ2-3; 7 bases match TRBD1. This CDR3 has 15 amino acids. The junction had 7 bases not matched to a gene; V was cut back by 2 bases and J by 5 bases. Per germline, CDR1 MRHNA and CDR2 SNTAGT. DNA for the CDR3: TGTGCCAGCAGTGACGGTCAGGGGGTAGTAGATACGCAGTATTTT. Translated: CASSDGQGVVDTQYF.

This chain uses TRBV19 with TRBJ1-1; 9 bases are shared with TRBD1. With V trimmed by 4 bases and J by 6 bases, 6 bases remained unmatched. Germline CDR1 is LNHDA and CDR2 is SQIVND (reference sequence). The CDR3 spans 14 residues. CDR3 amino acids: CASSKQGAGAEAFF. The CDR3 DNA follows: TGTGCCAGTAGTAAACAGGGGGCAGGTGCTGAAGCTTTCTTT.

The CDR3 is CASSRGETGNTIYF. Written as DNA, the CDR3 is TGCGCCAGCTCGCGGGGCGAGACTGGAAACACCATATATTTT. The chain joins TRBV5-1 to TRBJ1-3; D is possibly TRBD1 (5 bases). Germline-derived CDR1 and CDR2 are SGHRS and YFSETQ. Trimming stripped 7 bases from V and 2 bases from J, with 13 bases between. CDR3 length: 14 residues. The entire variable domain, with the rest obtained from reference TRBV5-1 and TRBJ1-3, is as follows: KAGVTQTPRYLIKTRGQQVTLSCSPISGHRSVSWYQQTPGQGLQFLFEYFSETQRNKGNFPGRFSGRQFSNSRSEMNVSTLELGDSALYLCASSRGETGNTIYFGEGSWLTVV.

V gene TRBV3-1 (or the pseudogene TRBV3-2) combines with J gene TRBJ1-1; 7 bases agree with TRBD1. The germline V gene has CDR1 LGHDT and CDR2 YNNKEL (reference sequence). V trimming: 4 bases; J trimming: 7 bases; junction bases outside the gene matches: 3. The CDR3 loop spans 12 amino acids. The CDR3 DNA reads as TGTGCCAGCAGCCTGGACAGGCGTGAAGCTTTCTTT. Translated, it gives CASSLDRREAFF.

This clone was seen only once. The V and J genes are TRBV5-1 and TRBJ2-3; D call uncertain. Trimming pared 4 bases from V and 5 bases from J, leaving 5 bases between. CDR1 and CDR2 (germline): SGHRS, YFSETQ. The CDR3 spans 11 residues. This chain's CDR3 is CASSTGDTQYF. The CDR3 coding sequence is TGCGCCAGCAGCACTGGAGATACGCAGTATTTT.

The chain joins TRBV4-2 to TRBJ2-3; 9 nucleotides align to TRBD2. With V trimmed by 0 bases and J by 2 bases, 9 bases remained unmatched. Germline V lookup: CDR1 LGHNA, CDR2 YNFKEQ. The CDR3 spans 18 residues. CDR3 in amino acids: CASSQEIPLAGYTDTQYF. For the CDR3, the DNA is TGTGCCAGCAGCCAAGAAATCCCCCTAGCGGGGTACACAGATACGCAGTATTTT.

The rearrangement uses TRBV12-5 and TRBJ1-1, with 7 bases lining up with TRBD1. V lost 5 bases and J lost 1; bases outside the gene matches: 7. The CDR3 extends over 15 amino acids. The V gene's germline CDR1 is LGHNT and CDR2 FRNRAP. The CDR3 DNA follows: TGTGCTAGTGGTCCGCGGGGACAGTCGAACACTGAAGCTTTCTTT. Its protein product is CASGPRGQSNTEAFF.

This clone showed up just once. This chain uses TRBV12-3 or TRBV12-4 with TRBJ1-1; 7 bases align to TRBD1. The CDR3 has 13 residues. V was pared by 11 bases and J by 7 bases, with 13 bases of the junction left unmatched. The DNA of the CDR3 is TGTGCCGTCGACAGGGTTCCCTTAGGTGAAGCTTTCTTT. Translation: CAVDRVPLGEAFF.

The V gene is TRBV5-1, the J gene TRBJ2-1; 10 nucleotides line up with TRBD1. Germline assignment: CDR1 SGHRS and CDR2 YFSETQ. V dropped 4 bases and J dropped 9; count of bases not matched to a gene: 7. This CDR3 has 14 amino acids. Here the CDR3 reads CASSTDRGGIEQFF. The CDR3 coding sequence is TGCGCCAGCAGCACGGACAGGGGGGGCATTGAGCAGTTCTTC.

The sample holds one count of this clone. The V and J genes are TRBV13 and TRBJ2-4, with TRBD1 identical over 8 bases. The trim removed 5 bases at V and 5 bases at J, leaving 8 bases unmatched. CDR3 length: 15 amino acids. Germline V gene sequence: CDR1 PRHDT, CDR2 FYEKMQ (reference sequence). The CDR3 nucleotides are TGTGCCAGCAGCCCACGACAGGGGACCGAAAACATTCAGTACTTC. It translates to CASSPRQGTENIQYF.

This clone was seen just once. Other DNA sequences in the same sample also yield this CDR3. The CDR3 loop reads CASSHRGETQYF. The CDR3 region has the DNA TGTGCCAGCAGCCACCGAGGGGAGACCCAGTACTTC. The J gene is TRBJ2-5, the V gene TRBV3-1 (or the pseudogene TRBV3-2), with a possible D match to TRBD2 (5 bases). V shed 3 bases and J shed 5 bases, with 7 bases lying between them. CDR1 and CDR2 from the germline V gene are LGHDT and YNNKEL (reference sequence). The CDR3 consists of 12 residues.

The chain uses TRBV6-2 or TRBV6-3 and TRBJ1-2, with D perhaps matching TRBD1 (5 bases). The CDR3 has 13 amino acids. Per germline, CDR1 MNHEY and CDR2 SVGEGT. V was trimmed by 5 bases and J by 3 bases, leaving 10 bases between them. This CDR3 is CASSRDFDYGYTF. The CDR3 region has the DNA TGTGCCAGCAGTAGGGACTTCGACTATGGCTACACCTTC.

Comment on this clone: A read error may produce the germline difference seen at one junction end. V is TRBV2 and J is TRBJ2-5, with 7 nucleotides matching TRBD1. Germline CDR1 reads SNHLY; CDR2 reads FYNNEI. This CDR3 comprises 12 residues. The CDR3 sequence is CASSPGDRPRHF. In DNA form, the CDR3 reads TGTGCCAGCAGTCCTGGGGACAGACCACGTCACTTC.